The entry that follows covers one T cell receptor beta chain sequence. The germline CDR1 and CDR2 sequences are SEHNR and FQNEAQ (reference sequence). The CDR3 is 14 amino acids. V lost 5 bases and J lost 3, with 10 bases in between. These data are taken from a study of CD8 T cells in Susac syndrome. RNA was extracted with the RNeasy kit, and a quantity of about 0.45 to 1 ug was reverse transcribed using random hexamers. TCRdb reprocessed the immunoSEQ multiplex PCR reads via MiXCR and lists one record per CDR3 protein. Here the sample spans around 46,000 distinct CDR3 sequences, approximately 92% being singletons. The healthy controls were matched to patients by age and sex.

The sample was CD8+ T cells from PBMCs. The source of this sequence is a human donor in good health. The chain employs TRBV7-9 and TRBJ2-2; D might be TRBD2 (6 bases). CDR3 sequence: CASSTGTYTGELFF. DNA of the CDR3: TGTGCCAGCAGCACCGGGACTTACACCGGGGAGCTGTTTTTT. Full variable domain (missing parts from reference TRBV7-9 and TRBJ2-2): DTGVSQNPRHKITKRGQNVTFRCDPISEHNRLYWYRQTLGQGPEFLTYFQNEAQLEKSRLLSDRFSAERPKGSFSTLEIQRTEQGDSAMYLCASSTGTYTGELFFGEGSRLTVL.